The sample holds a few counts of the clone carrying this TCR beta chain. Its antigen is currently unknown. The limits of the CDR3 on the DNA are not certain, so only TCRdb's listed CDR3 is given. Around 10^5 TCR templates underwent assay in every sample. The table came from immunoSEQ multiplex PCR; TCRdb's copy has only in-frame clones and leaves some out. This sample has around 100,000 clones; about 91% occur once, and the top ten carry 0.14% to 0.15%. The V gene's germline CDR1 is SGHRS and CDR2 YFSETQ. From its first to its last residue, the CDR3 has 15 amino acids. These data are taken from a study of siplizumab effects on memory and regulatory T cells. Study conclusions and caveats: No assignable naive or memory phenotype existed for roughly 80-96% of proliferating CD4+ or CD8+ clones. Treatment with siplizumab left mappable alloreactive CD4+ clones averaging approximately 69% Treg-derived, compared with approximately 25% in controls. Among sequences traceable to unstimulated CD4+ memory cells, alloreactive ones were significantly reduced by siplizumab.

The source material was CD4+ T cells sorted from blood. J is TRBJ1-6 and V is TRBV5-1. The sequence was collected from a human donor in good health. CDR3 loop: CASSFSGPGISPLHF.